This passage covers 28 T cell receptor beta chains from one sample sequenced in a study of T cells in Graves' hyperthyroidism and ophthalmopathy. TCR beta CDR3 regions were amplified from RNA. First-round RT-PCR of the TCR CDR3 relied on the HTBI primer set. TCRdb re-called the multiplex PCR reads through MiXCR, storing one row per CDR3 protein. The sample comprises 550,000 to 600,000 distinct CDR3 sequences, about 43% of which are singletons, and around 20% rests with the top ten. Sequencing was carried out using peripheral blood or thyroid tissue (not recorded which). These TCRs come from an adult woman with Graves' disease, either hyperthyroidism or ophthalmopathy (not recorded which).

This clonotype appeared many times. The chain joins TRBV11-1 to TRBJ2-7; D is perhaps TRBD2 (5 bases). The V end lost 7 bases, the J end lost 2 bases, and 9 bases lay between the germline ends. Germline V lookup: CDR1 SGHAT, CDR2 FQDESV (reference sequence). The CDR3 has 12 amino acids. The CDR3 here is CASTGGPYEQYF. Written as DNA, the CDR3 is TGTGCCAGCACAGGAGGTCCCTACGAGCAGTACTTC.

CDR3 residues: CASSARDGGRDGYTF. The CDR3 DNA follows: TGTGCCAGCAGTGCTAGAGATGGGGGGAGGGATGGCTACACCTTC. This chain links TRBV2 with TRBJ1-2; D might be TRBD1 (5 bases). V dropped 4 bases and J dropped 6 bases, with 18 bases sitting between them. The CDR3 sequence is 15 residues long. CDR1 is SNHLY, CDR2 FYNNEI, per germline.

This clonotype was recorded many times. The genes are TRBV7-9 and TRBJ2-5; D unclear. The CDR3 has 14 residues. Germline V lookup: CDR1 SEHNR, CDR2 FQNEAQ (reference sequence). V lost 1 base and J lost 2, with 8 bases in between. CDR3 in DNA: TGTGCCAGCAGCTTAGAATGGGGACAAGAGACCCAGTACTTC. It specifies CASSLEWGQETQYF. Full variable domain (rest looked up from reference TRBV7-9 and TRBJ2-5): DTGVSQNPRHKITKRGQNVTFRCDPISEHNRLYWYRQTLGQGPEFLTYFQNEAQLEKSRLLSDRFSAERPKGSFSTLEIQRTEQGDSAMYLCASSLEWGQETQYFGPGTRLLVL.

The chain couples TRBV2 to TRBJ2-6; no clear D. V was trimmed by 4 bases and J by 2 bases, leaving 12 bases between them. The CDR3 is made up of 16 amino acids. Germline V gene sequence: CDR1 SNHLY, CDR2 FYNNEI. CDR3 amino acids: CASSVDTGTGANVLTF. Here the CDR3 DNA reads TGTGCCAGCAGTGTTGACACTGGAACTGGGGCCAACGTCCTGACTTTC.

This clonotype appeared many times. The V call is TRBV29-1, the J call TRBJ2-3; 10 nucleotides line up with TRBD2. Germline V gives CDR1 SQVTM, CDR2 ANQGSEA. This CDR3 is built from 15 residues. After removal of 1 base from V and 4 bases from J, the junction contained 5 bases not matched to a gene. The CDR3: CSVEGVGLAADTQYF. The CDR3 DNA reads TGCAGCGTTGAAGGGGTTGGACTAGCGGCAGATACGCAGTATTTT.

This clonotype was observed a handful of times. The V call is TRBV11-2, the J call TRBJ2-7; no reliable D call. CDR1 is SGHAT, CDR2 FQNNGV, per germline. V was shortened by 4 bases and J by 0 bases, with 16 bases between the two germline ends. The CDR3 length is 16 residues. CDR3 residues: CASSSNSLTSSYEQYF. DNA for the CDR3: TGTGCCAGCAGCTCAAACAGCCTCACCTCCTCCTACGAGCAGTACTTC.

This clonotype came up many times. The rearrangement joins TRBV10-3 to TRBJ2-5; D may be TRBD2 (6 bases). Looked up from germline, CDR1 is ENHRY and CDR2 is SYGVKD. Trimming took off 3 bases at V and 2 bases at J, with 10 bases between the two ends. The CDR3 spans 14 residues. CDR3 bases: TGTGCCATCAGTGACTTGACTAGGCAAGAGACCCAGTACTTC. Residues: CAISDLTRQETQYF.

As concerns this clonotype: This sequence may be a read error, since a much larger clone differs from it by one base. The CDR3 reads CASSPADRPYGYTF. The CDR3 nucleotides are TGTGCCAGCAGTCCCGCGGACAGGCCCTATGGCTACACCTTC. V usage is TRBV28 and J usage is TRBJ1-2, with 7 bases matching TRBD1. Germline V CDR1 and CDR2: MDHEN, SYDVKM. The CDR3 contains 14 residues. V gave up 5 bases and J gave up 4 bases; unmatched junction bases: 7.

The chain links TRBV7-3 to TRBJ1-6, with 7 bases matching TRBD1. Germline loops: CDR1 SGHTA, CDR2 FQGTGA. V gave up 0 bases and J gave up 8 bases; unmatched junction bases: 7. The CDR3 runs 16 residues. CDR3 amino acids: CASSLTGDRVHSPLHF. The DNA for the CDR3 is TGTGCCAGCAGCTTAACGGGGGACAGAGTTCATTCACCCCTCCACTTT.

This clonotype turned up a few times. The chain carries TRBV7-8 and TRBJ1-5; D gene ambiguous. This CDR3 is built from 13 residues. The V end was cut by 2 bases, the J end by 6 bases, with 8 bases between. CDR1 and CDR2 (germline): SGHVS, FQNEAQ. CDR3 bases: TGTGCCAGCAGCTTACTGGATCGTCAGCCCCAGCATTTT. This encodes CASSLLDRQPQHF.

This clonotype has at least ten counts. An end of the junction does not agree with germline; a read error may underlie this. The chain is built from TRBV7-3 and TRBJ1-2, with D perhaps TRBD1 (5 bases). The CDR3 totals 13 residues. Per germline, CDR1 SGHTA and CDR2 FQGTGA. As DNA, the CDR3 is TGTGCCAGCAGCCCGGGACCTAAATATGGCTACACCTTC. Its translation is CASSPGPKYGYTF.

This clonotype was counted only a few times. The chain combines TRBV30 with TRBJ2-5; no clear D gene. Per the germline V gene, CDR1 is GTSNPN and CDR2 is SVGIG (reference sequence). V lost 0 bases and J 3 bases, leaving 11 bases between the germline ends. The CDR3 covers 14 residues. CDR3 nucleotide sequence: TGTGCCTGGAGTGTACGTGCCCGTGAAGAGACCCAGTACTTC. Translation gives CAWSVRAREETQYF.

In the case of this clonotype: A read error may produce the germline difference seen at one junction end. The chain has TRBV7-2 and TRBJ2-7; 10 nucleotides agree with TRBD2. In germline, CDR1 is SGHTA, CDR2 FQGNSA. The CDR3 is made up of 16 amino acids. This chain's CDR3 is CAGSQERLAGTYEQYF. CDR3 nucleotides: TGTGCCGGCAGCCAAGAAAGACTAGCGGGCACTTACGAGCAGTACTTC.

This clonotype was seen a single time. CDR3 sequence: CATSDSSGTGEDYGYTF. In DNA form, the CDR3 reads TGTGCCACCAGTGATTCCTCAGGGACAGGAGAGGACTATGGCTACACCTTC. This chain links TRBV24-1 with TRBJ1-2, with TRBD1 matching 8 bases. Germline assignment: CDR1 KGHDR and CDR2 SFDVKD. V gave up 2 bases and J gave up 3 bases; unmatched junction bases: 10. There are 17 residues in the CDR3.

This chain connects TRBV12-3 or TRBV12-4 to TRBJ2-5, with D possibly being TRBD1 or TRBD2 (5 bases each). This CDR3 has 16 residues. Trimming left V 5 bases short and J 2 bases short, with 18 bases between. The CDR3 region is CASSPSPGTDQETQYF. The CDR3 coding sequence is TGTGCCAGCAGTCCGTCGCCCGGGACCGATCAAGAGACCCAGTACTTC.

This clonotype came up many times. The chain is built from TRBV6-5 and TRBJ1-2, with 7 nucleotides matching TRBD1. The CDR3 runs to 14 residues. Trimming took 2 bases from V and 6 from J; bases not matched to a gene: 6. Germline CDR1 MNHEY, CDR2 SVGAGI. The CDR3 spells CASSYRDSADGYTF. The CDR3 nucleotides are TGTGCCAGCAGTTACCGGGACAGCGCAGATGGCTACACCTTC.

V is TRBV7-8 and J is TRBJ2-5; TRBD2 agrees at 11 bases. The CDR3 has 16 amino acids. Trimming took 1 base from V and 1 from J; bases not matched to a gene: 2. Looked up from germline, CDR1 is SGHVS and CDR2 is FQNEAQ. CDR3 sequence reads: CASSLVGTSGQETQYF. In DNA form, the CDR3 reads TGTGCCAGCAGCTTAGTCGGGACTAGCGGCCAAGAGACCCAGTACTTC. The entire variable domain, with the rest obtained from reference TRBV7-8 and TRBJ2-5, is as follows: GAGVSQSPRYKVAKRGQDVALRCDPISGHVSLFWYQQALGQGPEFLTYFQNEAQLDKSGLPSDRFFAERPEGSVSTLKIQRTQQEDSAVYLCASSLVGTSGQETQYFGPGTRLLVL.

The chain is built from TRBV5-8 and TRBJ1-1; D is uncertain. Trimming took 4 bases from V and 10 from J, leaving 17 bases between them. The length of the CDR3 is 13 residues. Germline lookup yields CDR1 SGHTS and CDR2 YDEGEE. CDR3 in amino acids: CASSPTSGRRAFF. The CDR3 DNA follows: TGTGCCAGCAGCCCGACTAGCGGAAGGAGAGCTTTCTTT.

This clonotype was picked up many times. The rearrangement uses TRBV2 and TRBJ2-5; 9 bases align to TRBD1. CDR1 and CDR2 from the germline V gene are SNHLY and FYNNEI. The V gene end was trimmed by 8 bases and the J gene end by 5 bases; junction bases not matched to a gene: 6. This CDR3 is 13 amino acids long. This CDR3 reads CASGQGMGETQYF. The CDR3 coding sequence is TGTGCCAGCGGACAGGGGATGGGTGAGACCCAGTACTTC.

This clonotype appeared a single time. The chain uses TRBV12-3 or TRBV12-4 and TRBJ2-3; 12 bases map to TRBD1. The CDR3 contains 16 residues. The junction had 8 bases not matched to a gene; V was cut back by 7 bases and J by 3 bases. The CDR3 DNA reads as TGTGCCAGCAAAAAACCGGGACAGGGGGCGACAGATACGCAGTATTTT. This gives the protein CASKKPGQGATDTQYF.

This clonotype has just a few counts. The rearrangement links TRBV12-3 or TRBV12-4 to TRBJ1-1; D remains ambiguous. CDR3 length: 16 residues. The V end was cut by 6 bases, the J end by 1 base, with 18 bases between. The DNA for the CDR3 is TGTGCCAGCAGCCAAGATACCCTCAGGCGGAACACTGAAGCTTTCTTT. This codes for CASSQDTLRRNTEAFF.

This clonotype was detected many times. The gene calls are TRBV12-5 and TRBJ2-2; 7 positions match TRBD2. After removal of 5 bases from V and 3 bases from J, the junction contained 6 bases not matched to a gene. The CDR3 is 15 residues long. Germline CDR1 LGHNT, CDR2 FRNRAP. CDR3 nucleotide sequence: TGTGCTAGTGGTACCGGACTAGGCGACACCGGGGAGCTGTTTTTT. Protein: CASGTGLGDTGELFF.

There are many counts of this clonotype. The genes are TRBV12-3 or TRBV12-4 and TRBJ2-7; no clear D. CDR3 length equals 13 residues. The ends were cut back, 3 bases at V and 3 bases at J, with 9 bases in the middle. The CDR3 loop is CASSFQDIYEQYF. The CDR3 DNA reads TGTGCCAGCAGTTTCCAAGACATCTACGAGCAGTACTTC.

This clonotype was detected ten times or more. The rearrangement joins TRBV5-1 to TRBJ2-7; no clear D gene. The CDR3 consists of 14 residues. Germline V gene lookup returns CDR1 SGHRS and CDR2 YFSETQ. The V end lost 3 bases, the J end lost 3 bases, and 13 bases lay between the germline ends. This chain's CDR3 is CASSSRGRSYEQYF. As DNA, the CDR3 is TGCGCCAGCAGCTCTCGAGGTCGGAGCTACGAGCAGTACTTC.

This clonotype was found a few times. The chain recombines TRBV10-3 with TRBJ1-2; D uncertain. The germline V and J ends were trimmed by 2 bases and 8 bases, with 12 bases remaining between them. Germline V gene lookup returns CDR1 ENHRY and CDR2 SYGVKD. The CDR3 is 13 amino acids. This chain's CDR3 is CAISEPSERGYTF. For the CDR3, the DNA is TGTGCCATCAGTGAGCCGTCGGAGAGGGGCTACACCTTC.

This clonotype has ten or more counts. The V call is TRBV5-1, the J call TRBJ1-2, with 7 bases aligning to TRBD1. The V gene end was trimmed by 2 bases and the J gene end by 7 bases; junction bases not matched to a gene: 14. Germline values: CDR1 SGHRS, CDR2 YFSETQ. This CDR3 contains 16 residues. The CDR3 is CASSFRQGGVTSGYTF. In DNA form, the CDR3 reads TGCGCCAGCAGCTTCCGACAGGGCGGAGTAACATCTGGCTACACCTTC. The whole variable domain, filled in from reference TRBV5-1 and TRBJ1-2, reads KAGVTQTPRYLIKTRGQQVTLSCSPISGHRSVSWYQQTPGQGLQFLFEYFSETQRNKGNFPGRFSGRQFSNSRSEMNVSTLELGDSALYLCASSFRQGGVTSGYTFGSGTRLTVV.

J is TRBJ1-6 and V is TRBV5-1; D is unclear. The CDR3 consists of 12 residues. Germline V lookup: CDR1 SGHRS, CDR2 YFSETQ. V was shortened by 4 bases and J by 12 bases, with 11 bases between the two germline ends. The CDR3 reads CASSPDFRPLHF. The CDR3 coding sequence is TGCGCCAGCAGCCCGGACTTCAGACCCCTCCACTTT. Drawing the rest from reference TRBV5-1 and TRBJ1-6, the complete variable domain is KAGVTQTPRYLIKTRGQQVTLSCSPISGHRSVSWYQQTPGQGLQFLFEYFSETQRNKGNFPGRFSGRQFSNSRSEMNVSTLELGDSALYLCASSPDFRPLHFGNGTRLTVT.

This clonotype was observed at least ten times. The chain carries TRBV9 and TRBJ1-2; TRBD1 might be the D (5 bases). Germline CDR1 SGDLS, CDR2 YYNGEE. The V end lost 6 bases, the J end lost 7 bases, and 19 bases lay between the germline ends. The CDR3 is made up of 14 amino acids. CDR3 DNA sequence: TGTGCCAGCACCCTTGGGGACGGGGGTAGTGGCTACACCTTC. This codes for CASTLGDGGSGYTF.